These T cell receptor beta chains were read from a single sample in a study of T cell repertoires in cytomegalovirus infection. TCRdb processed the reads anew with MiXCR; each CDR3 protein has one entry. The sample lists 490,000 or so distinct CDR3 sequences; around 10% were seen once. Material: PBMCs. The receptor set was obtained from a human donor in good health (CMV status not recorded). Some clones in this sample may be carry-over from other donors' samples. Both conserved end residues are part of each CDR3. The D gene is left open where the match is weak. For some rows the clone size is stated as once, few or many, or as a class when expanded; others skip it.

CDR3nt: TGCAGCGTTCTATCGGTTCTCGGGGAGCAGTACTTC
CDR3aa: CSVLSVLGEQYF
j_gene: TRBJ2-7
d_gene: -
v_gene: TRBV29-1
abundance: -

CDR3nt: TGTGCCAGCAGCTCCCGGACAGCCTTTAATGAAAAACTGTTTTTT
CDR3aa: CASSSRTAFNEKLFF
j_gene: TRBJ1-4
d_gene: -
v_gene: TRBV7-8
abundance: many

CDR3nt: TGTGCCAGCAGCTTAAGTCCGACTAGCGGAGACTACAATGAGCAGTTCTTC
CDR3aa: CASSLSPTSGDYNEQFF
j_gene: TRBJ2-1
d_gene: TRBD2
v_gene: TRBV5-5
abundance: -

CDR3nt: TGTGCCTGGAGTGTATCCGAAGTCCCTTCCCAGTACTTC
CDR3aa: CAWSVSEVPSQYF
j_gene: TRBJ2-5
d_gene: -
v_gene: TRBV30
abundance: few

CDR3nt: TGTGCCAGCAGCTTAGGGGGGGGGGGGGGCAATCAGCCCCAGCATTTT
CDR3aa: CASSLGGGGGNQPQHF
j_gene: TRBJ1-5
d_gene: -
v_gene: TRBV7-9
abundance: -

CDR3nt: TGTGCCAGCACTATTCAGGGAGGTAATCAGCCCCAGCATTTT
CDR3aa: CASTIQGGNQPQHF
j_gene: TRBJ1-5
d_gene: -
v_gene: TRBV28
abundance: few

CDR3nt: TGTGCCAGCAGCTTAGGGGTGGGGAGAAGGGATCAGCCCCAGCATTTT
CDR3aa: CASSLGVGRRDQPQHF
j_gene: TRBJ1-5
d_gene: -
v_gene: TRBV7-9
abundance: -

CDR3nt: TGTGCCAGCAGCACAAGGTCCGAAAACACCATATATTTT
CDR3aa: CASSTRSENTIYF
j_gene: TRBJ1-3
d_gene: -
v_gene: TRBV6-5
abundance: many

CDR3nt: TGTGCCAGCAGCCCCGGGAAGACGCAGTATTTT
CDR3aa: CASSPGKTQYF
j_gene: TRBJ2-3
d_gene: -
v_gene: TRBV11-2
abundance: -

CDR3nt: TGCAGCGTGCGACTAGCGGACTCCTACGAGCAGTACTTC
CDR3aa: CSVRLADSYEQYF
j_gene: TRBJ2-7
d_gene: TRBD2
v_gene: TRBV29-1
abundance: -

CDR3nt: TGCGCCAGCGGGGGAGACTCTAATGAAAAACTGTTTTTT
CDR3aa: CASGGDSNEKLFF
j_gene: TRBJ1-4
d_gene: -
v_gene: TRBV5-1
abundance: -

CDR3nt: TGTGCCAGCACGCAAACCCACGGTCTTGCCCTTTTC
CDR3aa: CASTQTHGLALF
j_gene: TRBJ2-7
d_gene: -
v_gene: TRBV28
abundance: once

CDR3nt: TGCAGCGTCGGCCCCGGGGACCAAGCTCGAAACACCATATATTTT
CDR3aa: CSVGPGDQARNTIYF
j_gene: TRBJ1-3
d_gene: -
v_gene: TRBV29-1
abundance: -

CDR3nt: TGTGCCAGCAGCTTAAGGGGACTAGAAACAGATACGCAGTATTTT
CDR3aa: CASSLRGLETDTQYF
j_gene: TRBJ2-3
d_gene: TRBD2
v_gene: TRBV7-2
abundance: many

CDR3nt: TGTGCCAGCAGCTCCGGAGGATTCGTAGGAACCGGGGAGCTGTTTTTT
CDR3aa: CASSSGGFVGTGELFF
j_gene: TRBJ2-2
d_gene: -
v_gene: TRBV5-4
abundance: many

CDR3nt: TGTGCCAGCAGCTTAACGGTGACAGGGGGCTTACAGGATGGCTACACCTTC
CDR3aa: CASSLTVTGGLQDGYTF
j_gene: TRBJ1-2
d_gene: TRBD1
v_gene: TRBV7-3
abundance: few

CDR3nt: TGTGCCAGTAGATACACGCTTACCGGGACAGGGTTTGAGCAGTACTTC
CDR3aa: CASRYTLTGTGFEQYF
j_gene: TRBJ2-7
d_gene: TRBD1
v_gene: TRBV19
abundance: many

CDR3nt: TGTGCCAGCAGCGCCCGAACCTTACTCGCGGAAAAACTGTTTTTT
CDR3aa: CASSARTLLAEKLFF
j_gene: TRBJ1-4
d_gene: -
v_gene: TRBV7-2
abundance: many

CDR3nt: TGCAGTGCTAGAGGGGGGGGGGTAAGCGAGCAGTACTTC
CDR3aa: CSARGGGVSEQYF
j_gene: TRBJ2-7
d_gene: TRBD2
v_gene: TRBV20-1
abundance: -

CDR3nt: TGTGCCAGCAGTGCGAGGGGCGATCAGCCCCAGCATTTT
CDR3aa: CASSARGDQPQHF
j_gene: TRBJ1-5
d_gene: -
v_gene: TRBV25-1
abundance: -

CDR3nt: TGCAGTGCTACCTCAAGACAGAGCGGTAATGAAAAACTGTTTTTT
CDR3aa: CSATSRQSGNEKLFF
j_gene: TRBJ1-4
d_gene: -
v_gene: TRBV20-1
abundance: -

CDR3nt: TGTGCCAGCAGCGCGGGACTAGGGGACACCGGGGAGCTGTTTTTT
CDR3aa: CASSAGLGDTGELFF
j_gene: TRBJ2-2
d_gene: TRBD2
v_gene: TRBV7-8
abundance: many

CDR3nt: TGTGCCAGCAGTTTTGGGACTAGCGGGAGAAATGGGGAGCAGTTCTTC
CDR3aa: CASSFGTSGRNGEQFF
j_gene: TRBJ2-1
d_gene: TRBD2
v_gene: TRBV12-3/TRBV12-4
abundance: many

CDR3nt: TGTGCCAGCATCAGGGGGGGAGAGTGGTCCTACGAGCAGTACTTC
CDR3aa: CASIRGGEWSYEQYF
j_gene: TRBJ2-7
d_gene: -
v_gene: TRBV28
abundance: many

CDR3nt: TGTGCCAGCTCACCACCGTCCAGATCCTCCTACGAGCAGTACTTC
CDR3aa: CASSPPSRSSYEQYF
j_gene: TRBJ2-7
d_gene: -
v_gene: TRBV18
abundance: many

CDR3nt: TGCGCCAGCAGCCAAGATACGGAGTCAGGGCAGTTCTTC
CDR3aa: CASSQDTESGQFF
j_gene: TRBJ2-1
d_gene: -
v_gene: TRBV4-1
abundance: many

CDR3nt: TGTGCCAGCAGCACCGGACTAGCGGGAGTGGAGACCCAGTACTTC
CDR3aa: CASSTGLAGVETQYF
j_gene: TRBJ2-5
d_gene: TRBD2
v_gene: TRBV7-2
abundance: many

CDR3nt: TGCAGTGCTAGCCCAAGGAGCCCATCTAACTATGGCTACACCTTC
CDR3aa: CSASPRSPSNYGYTF
j_gene: TRBJ1-2
d_gene: -
v_gene: TRBV20-1
abundance: few

CDR3nt: TGCAGTGCGGCGATTCAGGGGGCCGGGGAGACCCAGTACTTC
CDR3aa: CSAAIQGAGETQYF
j_gene: TRBJ2-5
d_gene: TRBD1
v_gene: TRBV20-1
abundance: few

CDR3nt: TGTGCCAGCAAATTCTCCGGGACGACTAATGAAAAACTGTTTTTT
CDR3aa: CASKFSGTTNEKLFF
j_gene: TRBJ1-4
d_gene: -
v_gene: TRBV27
abundance: -

CDR3nt: TGCAGCGTTGAAGCTAAGGGGCGAAGCACTGAAGCTTTCTTT
CDR3aa: CSVEAKGRSTEAFF
j_gene: TRBJ1-1
d_gene: -
v_gene: TRBV29-1
abundance: -

CDR3nt: TGTGCCAGCAGCTTAGGAAGGACAGAAAATGAAAAACTGTTTTTT
CDR3aa: CASSLGRTENEKLFF
j_gene: TRBJ1-4
d_gene: -
v_gene: TRBV7-9
abundance: -

CDR3nt: TGCGCCAGCAGCTTGTTGGTCGGGGGGGATGAGCAGTTCTTC
CDR3aa: CASSLLVGGDEQFF
j_gene: TRBJ2-1
d_gene: TRBD2
v_gene: TRBV5-1
abundance: many

CDR3nt: TGTGCCAGCAGTCCTGGACTAGCGGGACTCGAAGCGACAGATACGCAGTATTTT
CDR3aa: CASSPGLAGLEATDTQYF
j_gene: TRBJ2-3
d_gene: TRBD2
v_gene: TRBV7-3
abundance: many

CDR3nt: TGTGCCAGCAGTCCAAGTTTTGGAAGACTACAGGGATACGGAAACACCATATATTTT
CDR3aa: CASSPSFGRLQGYGNTIYF
j_gene: TRBJ1-3
d_gene: -
v_gene: TRBV6-1
abundance: few

CDR3nt: TGTGCCAGCAGCTATACAGGGTCTGGGACCCAGTACTTC
CDR3aa: CASSYTGSGTQYF
j_gene: TRBJ2-5
d_gene: -
v_gene: TRBV6-5
abundance: many

CDR3nt: TGCAGTGCTAGGGTCGGGGCGGGGGCCAACGTCCTGACTTTC
CDR3aa: CSARVGAGANVLTF
j_gene: TRBJ2-6
d_gene: -
v_gene: TRBV20-1
abundance: -

CDR3nt: TGTGCCATCAGTGATTACGGCGGGCCCACCTACAATGAGCAGTTCTTC
CDR3aa: CAISDYGGPTYNEQFF
j_gene: TRBJ2-1
d_gene: -
v_gene: TRBV10-3
abundance: -

CDR3nt: TGCAGCGTTGGGCTTAGGGACAGAGCTTTTGGCTACACCTTC
CDR3aa: CSVGLRDRAFGYTF
j_gene: TRBJ1-2
d_gene: TRBD1
v_gene: TRBV29-1
abundance: -

CDR3nt: TGTGCCACCAGCAGTCCACAGGGTAGTGAGGAGACCCAGTACTTC
CDR3aa: CATSSPQGSEETQYF
j_gene: TRBJ2-5
d_gene: -
v_gene: TRBV15
abundance: many

CDR3nt: TGTGCCAGCAGCAGCGGGACAGCCAGCTTCTATGGCTACACCTTC
CDR3aa: CASSSGTASFYGYTF
j_gene: TRBJ1-2
d_gene: TRBD1
v_gene: TRBV12-3/TRBV12-4
abundance: many

CDR3nt: TGTGCCAGCGGGAATGGCAGGGCCTACGAGCAGTACTTC
CDR3aa: CASGNGRAYEQYF
j_gene: TRBJ2-7
d_gene: -
v_gene: TRBV6-2/TRBV6-3
abundance: many